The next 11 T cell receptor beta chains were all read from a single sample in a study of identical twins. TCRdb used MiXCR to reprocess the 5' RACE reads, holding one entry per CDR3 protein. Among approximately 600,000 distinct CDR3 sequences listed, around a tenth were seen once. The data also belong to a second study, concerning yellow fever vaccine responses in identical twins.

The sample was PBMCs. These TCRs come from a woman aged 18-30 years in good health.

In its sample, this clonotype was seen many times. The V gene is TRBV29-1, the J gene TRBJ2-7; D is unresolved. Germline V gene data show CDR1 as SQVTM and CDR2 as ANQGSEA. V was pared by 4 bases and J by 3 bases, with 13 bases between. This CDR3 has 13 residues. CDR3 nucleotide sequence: TGCAGCGTTGCCCAGACGGAGATCTACGAGCAGTACTTC. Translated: CSVAQTEIYEQYF.

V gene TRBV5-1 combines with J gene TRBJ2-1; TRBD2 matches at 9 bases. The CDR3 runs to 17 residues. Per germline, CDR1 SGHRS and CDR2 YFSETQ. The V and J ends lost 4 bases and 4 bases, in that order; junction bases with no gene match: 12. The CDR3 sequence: CASSIRLAALGYNEQFF. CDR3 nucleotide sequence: TGCGCCAGCAGCATACGACTAGCGGCCCTCGGGTACAATGAGCAGTTCTTC.

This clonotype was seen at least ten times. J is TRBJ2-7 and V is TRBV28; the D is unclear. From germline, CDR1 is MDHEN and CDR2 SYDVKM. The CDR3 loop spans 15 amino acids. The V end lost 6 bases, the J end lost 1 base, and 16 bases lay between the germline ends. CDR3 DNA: TGTGCCAGCAGCCAAGCCCCCAGCGTTTCCTACGAGCAGTACTTC. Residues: CASSQAPSVSYEQYF.

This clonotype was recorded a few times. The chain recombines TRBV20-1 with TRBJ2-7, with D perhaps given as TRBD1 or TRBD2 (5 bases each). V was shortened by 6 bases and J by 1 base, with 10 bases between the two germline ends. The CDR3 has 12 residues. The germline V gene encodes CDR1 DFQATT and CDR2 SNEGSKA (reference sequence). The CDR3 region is CSAPGASYEQYF. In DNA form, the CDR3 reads TGCAGTGCGCCCGGGGCTTCCTACGAGCAGTACTTC.

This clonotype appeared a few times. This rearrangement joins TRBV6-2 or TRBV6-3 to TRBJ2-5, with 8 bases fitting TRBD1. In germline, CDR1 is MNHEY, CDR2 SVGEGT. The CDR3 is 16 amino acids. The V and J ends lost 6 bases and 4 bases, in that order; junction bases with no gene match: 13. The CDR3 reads CASRTDRANPRETQYF. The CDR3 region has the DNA TGTGCCAGCAGAACGGACAGGGCCAACCCAAGAGAGACCCAGTACTTC.

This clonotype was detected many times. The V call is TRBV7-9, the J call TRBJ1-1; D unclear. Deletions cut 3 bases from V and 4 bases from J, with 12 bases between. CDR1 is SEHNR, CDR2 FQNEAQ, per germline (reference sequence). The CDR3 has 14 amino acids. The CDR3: CASSFLGSGTEAFF. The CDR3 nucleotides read TGTGCCAGCAGCTTCTTGGGATCGGGCACTGAAGCTTTCTTT.

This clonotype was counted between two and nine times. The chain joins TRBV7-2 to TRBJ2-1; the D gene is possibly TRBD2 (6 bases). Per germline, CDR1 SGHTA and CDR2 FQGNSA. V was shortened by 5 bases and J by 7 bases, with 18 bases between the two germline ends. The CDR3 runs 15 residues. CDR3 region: CASSPGLTGSNEQFF. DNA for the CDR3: TGTGCCAGCAGCCCGGGACTTACGGGCTCGAATGAGCAGTTCTTC.

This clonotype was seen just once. The CDR3 DNA is TGTGCCAGCAGGGGGACTAGCGGGAGCAACGAGCAGTACTTC. Protein: CASRGTSGSNEQYF. The chain couples TRBV7-9 to TRBJ2-7; TRBD2 matches at 14 bases. The length of the CDR3 is 14 residues. Trimming removed 6 bases from V and 5 bases from J; junction bases left unmatched: 3. Per the germline V gene, CDR1 is SEHNR and CDR2 is FQNEAQ (reference sequence).

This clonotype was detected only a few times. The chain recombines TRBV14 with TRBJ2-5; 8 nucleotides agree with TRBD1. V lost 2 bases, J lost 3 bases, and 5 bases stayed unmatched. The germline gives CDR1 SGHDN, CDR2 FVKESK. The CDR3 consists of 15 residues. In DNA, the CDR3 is TGTGCCAGCAGCCAAAGGGACAGGAGAAAAGAGACCCAGTACTTC. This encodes CASSQRDRRKETQYF.

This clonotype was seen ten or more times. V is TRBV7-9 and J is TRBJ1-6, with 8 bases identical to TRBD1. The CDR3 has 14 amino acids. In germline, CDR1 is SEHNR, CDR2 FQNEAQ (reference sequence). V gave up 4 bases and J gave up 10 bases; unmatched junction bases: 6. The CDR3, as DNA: TGTGCCAGCAGCTCAGGGGGCATGAAATCACCCCTCCACTTT. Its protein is CASSSGGMKSPLHF. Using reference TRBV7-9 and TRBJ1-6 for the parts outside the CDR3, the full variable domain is DTGVSQNPRHKITKRGQNVTFRCDPISEHNRLYWYRQTLGQGPEFLTYFQNEAQLEKSRLLSDRFSAERPKGSFSTLEIQRTEQGDSAMYLCASSSGGMKSPLHFGNGTRLTVT.

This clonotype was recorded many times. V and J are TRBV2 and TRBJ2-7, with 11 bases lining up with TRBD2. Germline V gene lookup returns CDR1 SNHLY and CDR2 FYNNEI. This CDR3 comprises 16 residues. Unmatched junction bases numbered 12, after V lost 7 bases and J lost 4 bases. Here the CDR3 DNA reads TGTGCCAGCACTGAGGGACTAGCGGACCCCTCATACGAGCAGTACTTC. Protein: CASTEGLADPSYEQYF.